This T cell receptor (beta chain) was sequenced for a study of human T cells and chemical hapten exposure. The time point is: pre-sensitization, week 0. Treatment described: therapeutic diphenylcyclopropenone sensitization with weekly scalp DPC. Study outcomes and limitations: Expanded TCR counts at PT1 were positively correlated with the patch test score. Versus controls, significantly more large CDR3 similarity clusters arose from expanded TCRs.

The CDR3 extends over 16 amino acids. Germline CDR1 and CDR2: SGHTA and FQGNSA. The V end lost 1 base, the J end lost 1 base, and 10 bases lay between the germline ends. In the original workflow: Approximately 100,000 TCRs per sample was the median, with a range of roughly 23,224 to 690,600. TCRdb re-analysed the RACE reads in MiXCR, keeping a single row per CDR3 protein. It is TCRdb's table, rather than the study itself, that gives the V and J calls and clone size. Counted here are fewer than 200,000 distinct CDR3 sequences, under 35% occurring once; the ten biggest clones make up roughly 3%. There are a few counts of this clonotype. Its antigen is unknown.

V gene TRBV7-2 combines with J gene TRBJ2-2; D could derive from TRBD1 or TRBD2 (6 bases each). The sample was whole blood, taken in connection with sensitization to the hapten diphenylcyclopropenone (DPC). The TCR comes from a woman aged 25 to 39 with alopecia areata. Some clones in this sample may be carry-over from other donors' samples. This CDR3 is CASSLVGGRNTGELFF. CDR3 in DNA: TGTGCCAGCAGCTTAGTTGGGGGGCGGAACACCGGGGAGCTGTTTTTT.